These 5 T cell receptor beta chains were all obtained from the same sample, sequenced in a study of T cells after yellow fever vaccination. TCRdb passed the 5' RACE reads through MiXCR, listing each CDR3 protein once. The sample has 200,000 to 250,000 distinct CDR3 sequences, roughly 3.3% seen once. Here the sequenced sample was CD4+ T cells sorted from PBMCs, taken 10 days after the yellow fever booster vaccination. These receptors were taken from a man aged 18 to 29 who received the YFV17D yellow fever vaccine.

CDR3 sequence (DNA): TGCAGCCCCGATGGTCAGTTCTTC. Encoded protein: CSPDGQFF. The chain is built from TRBV29-1 and TRBJ2-1; D gene uncertain. The germline V gene has CDR1 SQVTM and CDR2 ANQGSEA. The CDR3 is 8 residues long. The ends were cut back, 8 bases at V and 13 bases at J, with 9 bases in the middle.

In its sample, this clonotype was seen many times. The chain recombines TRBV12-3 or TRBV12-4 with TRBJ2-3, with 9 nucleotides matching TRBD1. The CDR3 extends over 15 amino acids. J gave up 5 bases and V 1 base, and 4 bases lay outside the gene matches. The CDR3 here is CASSLDRTGVDTQYF. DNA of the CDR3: TGTGCCAGCAGTTTAGATCGGACAGGGGTAGATACGCAGTATTTT.

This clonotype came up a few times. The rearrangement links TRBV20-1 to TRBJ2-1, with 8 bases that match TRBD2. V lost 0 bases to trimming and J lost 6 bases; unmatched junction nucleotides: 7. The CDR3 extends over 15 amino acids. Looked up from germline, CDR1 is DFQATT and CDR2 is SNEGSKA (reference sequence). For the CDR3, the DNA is TGCAGTGCTAGAGATCCGGGGGGGGGCCGCAATGAGCAGTTCTTC. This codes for CSARDPGGGRNEQFF.

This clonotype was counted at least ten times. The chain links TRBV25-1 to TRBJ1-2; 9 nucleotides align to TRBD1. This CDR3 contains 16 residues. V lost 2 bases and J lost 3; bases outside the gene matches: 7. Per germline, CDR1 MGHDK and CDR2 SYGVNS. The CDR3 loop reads CASSEVGQGLDYGYTF. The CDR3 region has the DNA TGTGCCAGCAGTGAAGTGGGACAGGGTTTGGACTATGGCTACACCTTC.

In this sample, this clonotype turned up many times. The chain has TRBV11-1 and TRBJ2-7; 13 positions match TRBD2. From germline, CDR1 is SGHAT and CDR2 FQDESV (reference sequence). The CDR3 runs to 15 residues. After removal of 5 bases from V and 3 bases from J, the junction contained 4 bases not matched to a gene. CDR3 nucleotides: TGTGCCAGCAGCCTCGGACTAGCGGGGGTCTACGAGCAGTACTTC. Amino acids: CASSLGLAGVYEQYF.